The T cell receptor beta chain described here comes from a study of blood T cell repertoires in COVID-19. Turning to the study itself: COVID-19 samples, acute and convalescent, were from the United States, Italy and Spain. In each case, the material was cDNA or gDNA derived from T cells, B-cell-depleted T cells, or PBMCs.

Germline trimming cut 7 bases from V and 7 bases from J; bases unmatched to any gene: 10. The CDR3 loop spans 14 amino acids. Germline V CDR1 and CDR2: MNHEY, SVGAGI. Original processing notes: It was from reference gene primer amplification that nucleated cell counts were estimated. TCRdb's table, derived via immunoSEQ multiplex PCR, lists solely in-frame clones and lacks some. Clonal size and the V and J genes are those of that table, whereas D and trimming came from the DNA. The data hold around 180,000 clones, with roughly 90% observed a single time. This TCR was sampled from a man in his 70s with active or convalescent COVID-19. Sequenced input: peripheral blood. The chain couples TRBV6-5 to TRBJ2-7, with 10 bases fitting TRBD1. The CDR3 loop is CASNEPGQGKEQYF. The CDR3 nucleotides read TGTGCCAGCAACGAACCGGGACAGGGGAAAGAGCAGTACTTC.